Following are 3 T cell receptor beta chains from one sample sequenced in a study of T-cell memory formation after mild COVID-19. TCRdb reanalysed the 5' RACE reads using MiXCR and keeps one entry per CDR3 protein. The sample shows about 320,000 distinct CDR3 sequences, roughly an eighth of them seen only once. What was sequenced was PBMCs or a T cell subset sorted from them (not recorded which). The receptors here all came from a young man who had mild COVID-19 (a few samples of this study predate the infection). Cell type and time point are not known.

The V call is TRBV5-1, the J call TRBJ2-3, with TRBD2 as a possible D gene (5 bases). Germline CDR1 SGHRS, CDR2 YFSETQ. This CDR3 contains 14 residues. V lost 1 base and J 6 bases, leaving 12 bases between the germline ends. CDR3 in DNA: TGCGCCAGCAGCTTGAGGTACCTAGCCGATACGCAGTATTTT. Its translation: CASSLRYLADTQYF.

V usage is TRBV28 and J usage is TRBJ2-5, with 10 bases fitting TRBD2. Germline values: CDR1 MDHEN, CDR2 SYDVKM. Losses at the gene ends were 0 bases for V and 3 bases for J; bases not matched to a gene: 4. CDR3 length equals 16 residues. CDR3 residues: CASSLCTSGAEETQYF. The CDR3 region has the DNA TGTGCCAGCAGTTTATGTACTAGCGGGGCGGAAGAGACCCAGTACTTC.

This clonotype was counted a few times. J is TRBJ2-3 and V is TRBV30; D uncertain. Trimming left V 0 bases short and J 3 bases short, with 4 bases between. The length of the CDR3 is 12 residues. The germline gives CDR1 GTSNPN, CDR2 SVGIG (reference sequence). The CDR3 here is CAWSVQTDTQYF. The CDR3 DNA reads as TGTGCCTGGAGTGTACAGACAGATACGCAGTATTTT.